Described below is a single T cell receptor (beta chain) sequence and its context. The data are from a study of blood T cell repertoires in COVID-19. The CDR3 has 17 residues. V dropped 2 bases and J dropped 5; count of bases not matched to a gene: 8. Germline values: CDR1 LGHNA, CDR2 YSLEER. Some clones are missing from TCRdb's copy, which holds only in-frame ones; the method was immunoSEQ multiplex PCR. Among roughly 380,000 clones listed, around 89% were seen once. The rearrangement joins TRBV4-3 to TRBJ2-3; 12 bases map to TRBD2. The origin of this receptor is a woman aged 40 to 55 with COVID-19, enrolled during active disease. The source material was peripheral blood. The CDR3 nucleotides read TGCGCCAGCAGCCAATCACACTGGACTAGCGGGGTAGATACGCAGTATTTT. The encoded protein is CASSQSHWTSGVDTQYF.